This T cell receptor beta chain was obtained from a study of regulatory T cells in long-lasting Graves disease. Regarding the study as a whole: Newly diagnosed patients shared about 950 public clonotypes; persistent patients shared approximately 2,700.

The sample's time point: newly diagnosed GD, antithyroid drugs for less than 3 months. PBMC-extracted RNA yielded the TCR library. For TCR beta, libraries came from iRepertoire HTBI primers and Arm-PCR of CDR3 regions. Per the original data handling: In the combined samples, under 80 TRBV and approximately 15 TRBJ segments were identified. A single record per CDR3 protein comes from TCRdb applying MiXCR to the multiplex PCR reads. The authors' filters were not applied to this entry. The data contain roughly 500,000 distinct CDR3 sequences, less than 15% of them singletons. This clonotype was counted many times. The antigen is not known. CDR1 SGHDT and CDR2 YYEEEE come from the germline V gene. There are 17 residues in the CDR3. The ends were cut back, 0 bases at V and 3 bases at J, with 18 bases in the middle. These same data were also listed under a study on T cells in Graves' hyperthyroidism and ophthalmopathy. From that report: Blood also held most thyroid clonotypes expanded beyond 0.001.

This receptor was taken from a woman aged 45-65 years with Graves disease. The sequencing here drew on peripheral blood mononuclear cells (PBMCs), taken at new diagnosis, from a patient treated with antithyroid drugs. The chain carries TRBV5-6 and TRBJ1-1; maybe TRBD1 (6 bases). CDR3 sequence reads: CASSLAKGRGPDTEAFF. As DNA, the CDR3 is TGTGCCAGCAGCTTGGCAAAGGGCCGGGGGCCGGACACTGAAGCTTTCTTT.